What follows are 20 T cell receptor beta chains derived from one specimen sequenced in a study of identical twins. TCRdb independently ran MiXCR on the 5' RACE reads; one entry per CDR3 protein. The sample consists of hundreds of thousands of distinct CDR3 sequences, about 18% of them appearing once. The same data also went into a second study, on T cells expressing NK-cell markers.

The sample comprised PBMCs. These receptors all stem from a woman under 30 in good health.

The chain links TRBV10-3 to TRBJ2-6, with D uncertain. The CDR3 loop spans 17 amino acids. The germline gives CDR1 ENHRY, CDR2 SYGVKD. V was pared by 0 bases and J by 1 base, with 10 bases between. This CDR3 reads CAISESVIVSGANVLTF. CDR3 DNA: TGTGCCATCAGTGAGTCGGTGATTGTATCTGGGGCCAACGTCCTGACTTTC.

The chain carries TRBV15 and TRBJ2-7; D uncertain. Germline loops: CDR1 LNHNV, CDR2 YYDKDF (reference sequence). The CDR3 extends over 14 amino acids. V shed 8 bases and J shed 2 bases, with 16 bases lying between them. CDR3 nucleotide sequence: TGTGCCACCCGAGATCGAGCGTTTACCTACGAGCAGTACTTC. As protein: CATRDRAFTYEQYF.

This clonotype has more than one count but fewer than ten. The chain has TRBV20-1 and TRBJ2-3; D perhaps matches TRBD1 (5 bases). The V gene lost 4 bases and the J gene lost 3 bases, with 11 bases spanning the gap. The germline CDR1 and CDR2 sequences are DFQATT and SNEGSKA (reference sequence). The CDR3 runs 13 residues. CDR3 amino acids: CSATPRGTDTQYF. DNA for the CDR3: TGCAGTGCTACCCCTAGGGGAACAGATACGCAGTATTTT.

This clonotype was detected a few times. The V and J genes are TRBV13 and TRBJ2-1; 8 bases line up with TRBD2. CDR1 is PRHDT, CDR2 FYEKMQ, per germline (reference sequence). The CDR3 sequence is 17 residues long. Trimming cost V 5 bases and J 2 bases; bases outside gene matches: 11. The DNA for the CDR3 is TGTGCCAGCAGCCTCCACAAGCGCGGGAGGACCTACAATGAGCAGTTCTTC. It encodes CASSLHKRGRTYNEQFF.

This sequence joins TRBV27 and TRBJ2-5; TRBD2 agrees at 15 bases. Trimming took 5 bases from V and 6 from J; bases not matched to a gene: 10. Germline values: CDR1 MNHEY, CDR2 SMNVEV (reference sequence). CDR3 length equals 17 residues. CDR3 amino acids: CASSRTSGRVGGQTQYF. CDR3 DNA sequence: TGTGCCAGCAGTCGGACTAGCGGGAGGGTAGGTGGGCAGACCCAGTACTTC.

This clonotype was counted ten times or more. The chain employs TRBV10-2 and TRBJ1-3; D ambiguous. Germline V gives CDR1 WSHSY, CDR2 SAAADI. V dropped 5 bases and J dropped 4 bases, with 12 bases sitting between them. CDR3 length equals 14 residues. CDR3 loop: CASSLGEPGNTIYF. The CDR3 DNA follows: TGCGCCAGCAGTCTCGGGGAGCCAGGAAACACCATATATTTT.

The chain is built from TRBV9 and TRBJ2-3; perhaps TRBD1 as D (6 bases). From germline, CDR1 is SGDLS and CDR2 YYNGEE. Between the trimmed V and J ends, which lost 2 bases and 1 base, there was a span of 14 bases. The CDR3 has 16 residues. The chain's CDR3 is CASSVPIGGGTDTQYF. CDR3 coding DNA: TGTGCCAGCAGCGTTCCTATAGGGGGTGGCACAGATACGCAGTATTTT.

The table lists this clonotype with a few counts. V gene TRBV7-9 combines with J gene TRBJ2-1; no clear D gene. V shed 1 base and J shed 4 bases, with 11 bases lying between them. Germline CDR1 is SEHNR and CDR2 is FQNEAQ (reference sequence). The CDR3 is 15 amino acids. This chain's CDR3 is CASSLGSTEYNEQFF. CDR3 DNA sequence: TGTGCCAGCAGCTTAGGCTCCACAGAGTACAATGAGCAGTTCTTC.

This clonotype was counted only a few times. V usage is TRBV15 and J usage is TRBJ1-1, with D unresolved. Trimming shortened V by 5 bases and J by 1 base, and 8 bases separated the two germline ends. The CDR3 is 13 amino acids. CDR1 is LNHNV, CDR2 YYDKDF, per germline (reference sequence). CDR3 sequence: CATSFTRNTEAFF. CDR3 sequence (DNA): TGTGCCACCAGCTTTACTCGGAACACTGAAGCTTTCTTT.

In its sample, this clonotype was seen a few times. The J gene is TRBJ2-3, the V gene TRBV20-1; 7 bases fit TRBD2. V lost 1 base and J lost 2; bases outside the gene matches: 12. This CDR3 has 17 residues. Germline CDR1 and CDR2: DFQATT and SNEGSKA (reference sequence). The CDR3 loop reads CSARGLAAGETTDTQYF. As DNA, the CDR3 is TGCAGTGCTAGAGGACTCGCGGCGGGGGAGACCACAGATACGCAGTATTTT.

This clonotype occurred many times. The chain couples TRBV10-3 to TRBJ2-5, with 11 bases fitting TRBD2. The CDR3 sequence is 18 residues long. V was clipped by 8 bases and J by 4 bases; unmatched bases: 18. Germline lookup yields CDR1 ENHRY and CDR2 SYGVKD. In DNA, the CDR3 is TGTGCCATCCGAAAATCTAGCGGGAGGCATGGTCGGGGAGAGACCCAGTACTTC. Translating it yields CAIRKSSGRHGRGETQYF.

The gene calls are TRBV20-1 and TRBJ2-1; D is unclear. The germline V gene encodes CDR1 DFQATT and CDR2 SNEGSKA (reference sequence). The CDR3 runs to 16 residues. With 3 bases removed from V and 4 bases from J, the gap between germline ends came to 19 bases. CDR3 coding DNA: TGCAGTGCTAGGGGTTTTGACTCCAGGATTTACAATGAGCAGTTCTTC. Translation gives CSARGFDSRIYNEQFF.

This clonotype turned up a few times. J is TRBJ1-2 and V is TRBV25-1, with D maybe TRBD1 (5 bases). Trimming removed 2 bases at V and 5 bases at J, with 12 bases between. The CDR3 sequence is 14 residues long. CDR1 MGHDK and CDR2 SYGVNS come from the germline V gene. The CDR3 loop is CASSEGGRLYGYTF. In DNA form, the CDR3 reads TGTGCCAGCAGTGAAGGGGGGAGGTTATATGGCTACACCTTC.

This clonotype was counted between two and nine times. J is TRBJ1-3 and V is TRBV2; maybe TRBD1 (6 bases). The CDR3 consists of 15 residues. Looked up from germline, CDR1 is SNHLY and CDR2 is FYNNEI. V lost 5 bases and J 4 bases, leaving 15 bases between the germline ends. The chain's CDR3 is CASSLQGQGGNTIYF. CDR3 nucleotides: TGTGCCAGCAGTCTACAGGGACAAGGAGGAAACACCATATATTTT. The complete variable domain, with remaining parts taken from reference TRBV2 and TRBJ1-3, reads EPEVTQTPSHQVTQMGQEVILRCVPISNHLYFYWYRQILGQKVEFLVSFYNNEISEKSEIFDDQFSVERPDGSNFTLKIRSTKLEDSAMYFCASSLQGQGGNTIYFGEGSWLTVV.

The J gene is TRBJ1-1, the V gene TRBV12-3 or TRBV12-4; no clear D gene. The CDR3 has 14 amino acids. Trimming shortened V by 6 bases and J by 6 bases, and 17 bases separated the two germline ends. CDR3 sequence (DNA): TGTGCCAGCAGCTCGTCTAGTTCCGGTTCTGAAGCTTTCTTT. This encodes CASSSSSSGSEAFF.

The chain has TRBV7-9 and TRBJ2-2, with 8 positions matching TRBD1. This CDR3 contains 15 residues. J was trimmed by 3 bases and V by 0 bases; bases with no gene match: 0. Germline-derived CDR1 and CDR2 are SEHNR and FQNEAQ (reference sequence). CDR3 in amino acids: CASSLAQGDTGELFF. The CDR3 nucleotides read TGTGCCAGCAGCTTAGCACAGGGGGACACCGGGGAGCTGTTTTTT.

This rearrangement joins TRBV12-3 or TRBV12-4 to TRBJ1-1; no definite D call. Trimming pared 7 bases from V and 6 bases from J, leaving 12 bases between. The CDR3 extends over 12 amino acids. CDR3 sequence (DNA): TGTGCCAGCACCACGACCAGACCTGAAGCTTTCTTT. Amino acid sequence: CASTTTRPEAFF.

This clonotype showed up just a few times. The J gene is TRBJ2-5, the V gene TRBV27; 7 positions agree with TRBD1. With V trimmed by 6 bases and J by 4 bases, 5 bases remained unmatched. The length of the CDR3 is 13 residues. Germline CDR1 MNHEY, CDR2 SMNVEV (reference sequence). This CDR3 reads CASRDRESETQYF. CDR3 nucleotides: TGTGCCAGCAGAGACAGGGAGTCAGAGACCCAGTACTTC.

V is TRBV6-1 and J is TRBJ2-5; 8 bases line up with TRBD1. The CDR3 contains 15 residues. The V gene end was trimmed by 5 bases and the J gene end by 10 bases; junction bases not matched to a gene: 15. The germline V gene has CDR1 MNHNS and CDR2 SASEGT. CDR3 bases: TGTGCCAGCAGTCTTACGCAGGGGGCCCGGCGGAGCCAGTACTTC. Translated, it gives CASSLTQGARRSQYF.

This CDR3 is CSVDEGFDEQFF. The CDR3 DNA follows: TGCAGCGTTGACGAGGGCTTTGATGAGCAGTTCTTC. This sequence joins TRBV29-1 and TRBJ2-1; a possible D gene is TRBD2 (5 bases). The V gene lost 3 bases and the J gene lost 8 bases, with 11 bases spanning the gap. Germline values: CDR1 SQVTM, CDR2 ANQGSEA. There are 12 residues in the CDR3.